These T cell receptor beta chains were read from a single sample in a study of blood T cells in healthy people across ages. TCRdb reanalysed the 5' RACE reads using MiXCR and keeps one entry per CDR3 protein. The sample shows about 970,000 distinct CDR3 sequences, roughly half of them seen only once. Specimen: blood. These TCRs come from a woman in her sixties in good health. Each CDR3 is given with its conserved first and last residue. The order of the fields is CDR3 protein, CDR3 DNA, D gene, V gene, clone size, J gene. The D gene is left open where the match is weak. Only some rows state a clone size, as once, few, many or a class for expanded clones.

CDR3 protein: CASGYGSSYEQYF; CDR3 DNA: TGTGCCAGCGGGTATGGGTCCTCCTACGAGCAGTACTTC; D gene: -; V gene: TRBV2; clone size: few; J gene: TRBJ2-7
CDR3 protein: CASSYSKGGGEQYF; CDR3 DNA: TGTGCCAGCAGTTACTCGAAGGGGGGAGGGGAGCAGTACTTC; D gene: -; V gene: TRBV6-5; clone size: -; J gene: TRBJ2-4
CDR3 protein: CASSETQGGTSEQYF; CDR3 DNA: TGCGCCAGCAGCGAGACTCAAGGGGGGACCTCCGAGCAGTACTTC; D gene: -; V gene: TRBV5-1; clone size: -; J gene: TRBJ2-7
CDR3 protein: CATSGEIDQSSYNEQFF; CDR3 DNA: TGTGCCACCAGTGGAGAAATCGACCAAAGCTCCTACAATGAGCAGTTCTTC; D gene: -; V gene: TRBV24-1; clone size: -; J gene: TRBJ2-1
CDR3 protein: CASSPGTGGRTRMADTQYF; CDR3 DNA: TGTGCCAGCAGTCCCGGGACAGGGGGCCGGACTAGAATGGCAGATACGCAGTATTTT; D gene: TRBD1; V gene: TRBV28; clone size: many; J gene: TRBJ2-3
CDR3 protein: CASLPHTGAPYEQYF; CDR3 DNA: TGTGCCAGCCTACCTCATACAGGGGCCCCCTACGAGCAGTACTTC; D gene: TRBD1; V gene: TRBV7-2; clone size: -; J gene: TRBJ2-7
CDR3 protein: CASSQATGSQETQYF; CDR3 DNA: TGCGCCAGCAGCCAAGCGACGGGCAGCCAAGAGACCCAGTACTTC; D gene: -; V gene: TRBV4-1; clone size: -; J gene: TRBJ2-5
CDR3 protein: CSTGQGANTQYF; CDR3 DNA: TGCAGTACAGGACAGGGTGCAAATACGCAGTATTTT; D gene: TRBD1; V gene: TRBV20-1; clone size: few; J gene: TRBJ2-3
CDR3 protein: CASSFFDGPTGELFF; CDR3 DNA: TGTGCCAGCAGCTTTTTCGACGGGCCGACCGGGGAGCTGTTTTTT; D gene: -; V gene: TRBV7-9; clone size: -; J gene: TRBJ2-2
CDR3 protein: CASSHHGNTEAFF; CDR3 DNA: TGTGCCAGCAGCCACCACGGGAACACTGAAGCTTTCTTT; D gene: -; V gene: TRBV3-1; clone size: -; J gene: TRBJ1-1
CDR3 protein: CAWMRRGLYEQYF; CDR3 DNA: TGTGCCTGGATGCGTAGGGGGTTATACGAGCAGTACTTC; D gene: -; V gene: TRBV30; clone size: -; J gene: TRBJ2-7
CDR3 protein: CASSLELDRGGETQYF; CDR3 DNA: TGTGCCAGCAGCTTAGAGCTGGACAGGGGAGGGGAGACCCAGTACTTC; D gene: TRBD1; V gene: TRBV7-8; clone size: few; J gene: TRBJ2-5
CDR3 protein: CASSRGHLETQYF; CDR3 DNA: TGTGCCAGCAGCAGGGGACACCTAGAGACCCAGTACTTC; D gene: -; V gene: TRBV7-2; clone size: -; J gene: TRBJ2-5
CDR3 protein: CASSSRDRGHEGNQPQHF; CDR3 DNA: TGTGCCAGCAGCTCCCGGGACAGGGGGCACGAAGGCAATCAGCCCCAGCATTTT; D gene: TRBD1; V gene: TRBV7-2; clone size: -; J gene: TRBJ1-5
CDR3 protein: CSASLLDPGVVYNEQFF; CDR3 DNA: TGCAGTGCTAGTTTGCTAGACCCTGGGGTGGTCTACAATGAGCAGTTCTTC; D gene: -; V gene: TRBV20-1; clone size: -; J gene: TRBJ2-1
CDR3 protein: CASSYSAQNSMNTEAFF; CDR3 DNA: TGTGCCAGCAGTTACTCGGCGCAGAATTCTATGAACACTGAAGCTTTCTTT; D gene: -; V gene: TRBV6-5; clone size: few; J gene: TRBJ1-1
CDR3 protein: CASSLTLAAETQYF; CDR3 DNA: TGTGCCAGCAGCTTAACACTAGCGGCAGAGACCCAGTACTTC; D gene: TRBD2; V gene: TRBV7-2; clone size: few; J gene: TRBJ2-5
CDR3 protein: CASSFNLLWNAGAARDPETQYF; CDR3 DNA: TGCGCCAGCAGCTTCAATCTACTTTGGAACGCGGGAGCTGCTAGGGATCCGGAGACCCAGTACTTC; D gene: TRBD2; V gene: TRBV5-1; clone size: once; J gene: TRBJ2-5
CDR3 protein: CASSSWGMKTQYF; CDR3 DNA: TGTGCCAGCAGCTCATGGGGGATGAAGACCCAGTACTTC; D gene: -; V gene: TRBV7-2; clone size: -; J gene: TRBJ2-5
CDR3 protein: CASSPLGARGASEAFF; CDR3 DNA: TGTGCCAGCAGCCCCCTAGGGGCGCGGGGAGCTTCCGAAGCTTTCTTT; D gene: -; V gene: TRBV3-1; clone size: -; J gene: TRBJ1-1
CDR3 protein: CSVTTGVAYEQYF; CDR3 DNA: TGCAGCGTAACGACAGGGGTAGCCTACGAGCAGTACTTC; D gene: TRBD1; V gene: TRBV29-1; clone size: -; J gene: TRBJ2-7
CDR3 protein: CASSLPVARGNEQFF; CDR3 DNA: TGTGCCAGCAGCCTCCCTGTGGCCAGGGGGAATGAGCAGTTCTTC; D gene: TRBD1; V gene: TRBV7-9; clone size: -; J gene: TRBJ2-1
CDR3 protein: CASSFRGSSSYNEQFF; CDR3 DNA: TGTGCCAGCAGTTTCCGAGGGAGCAGCTCCTACAATGAGCAGTTCTTC; D gene: -; V gene: TRBV28; clone size: -; J gene: TRBJ2-1
CDR3 protein: CSVVGSGQGDTQYF; CDR3 DNA: TGCAGCGTTGTGGGTAGCGGGCAAGGAGATACGCAGTATTTT; D gene: TRBD2; V gene: TRBV29-1; clone size: -; J gene: TRBJ2-3
CDR3 protein: CSAWWRSYNEQFF; CDR3 DNA: TGCAGTGCTTGGTGGCGGAGCTACAATGAGCAGTTCTTC; D gene: -; V gene: TRBV20-1; clone size: -; J gene: TRBJ2-1
CDR3 protein: CASSLLRTGSYEQFF; CDR3 DNA: TGTGCCAGCAGCTTACTTCGGACAGGGTCCTACGAGCAGTTCTTC; D gene: TRBD1; V gene: TRBV5-5; clone size: -; J gene: TRBJ2-1
CDR3 protein: CSVAVQIRETQYF; CDR3 DNA: TGCAGCGTTGCGGTACAGATCCGAGAGACCCAGTACTTC; D gene: -; V gene: TRBV29-1; clone size: -; J gene: TRBJ2-5
CDR3 protein: CASSLRRQGTTFF; CDR3 DNA: TGTGCCAGCAGCTTAAGGCGACAGGGGACGACTTTCTTT; D gene: TRBD1; V gene: TRBV7-2; clone size: -; J gene: TRBJ1-1
CDR3 protein: CSAIKSGTSGYEQYF; CDR3 DNA: TGCAGTGCTATAAAATCCGGGACTAGCGGCTACGAGCAGTACTTC; D gene: TRBD2; V gene: TRBV20-1; clone size: -; J gene: TRBJ2-7
CDR3 protein: CASSQRRVADTQYF; CDR3 DNA: TGTGCCAGCAGCCAGCGGCGGGTCGCAGATACGCAGTATTTT; D gene: -; V gene: TRBV7-2; clone size: -; J gene: TRBJ2-3
CDR3 protein: CASSLRLAGAEQFF; CDR3 DNA: TGTGCCAGCAGCTTAAGGCTAGCGGGAGCTGAGCAGTTCTTC; D gene: TRBD2; V gene: TRBV7-7; clone size: -; J gene: TRBJ2-1
CDR3 protein: CSGMDRQGTGELFF; CDR3 DNA: TGCAGCGGCATGGACAGGCAGGGCACCGGGGAGCTGTTTTTT; D gene: TRBD1; V gene: TRBV29-1; clone size: once; J gene: TRBJ2-2
CDR3 protein: CASSKGAGQETQYF; CDR3 DNA: TGTGCCAGTAGTAAGGGAGCGGGACAAGAGACCCAGTACTTC; D gene: TRBD2; V gene: TRBV19; clone size: -; J gene: TRBJ2-5
CDR3 protein: CSAREGLQPQHF; CDR3 DNA: TGCAGTGCTAGGGAGGGATTGCAGCCCCAGCATTTT; D gene: -; V gene: TRBV20-1; clone size: -; J gene: TRBJ1-5